What follows are 2 T cell receptor beta chains derived from one specimen sequenced in a study of T cell responses to AZD1222 COVID-19 vaccine. Only in-frame clones appear in the TCRdb table, and some are missing; sequencing was by immunoSEQ multiplex PCR. The top ten hold 3.5% to 5% of the sample, which has about 110,000 clones, around 82% seen once. The sample in question was peripheral blood, obtained on day 0 of AZD1222 vaccination. The receptors were gathered from an adult in good health.

The chain links TRBV19 to TRBJ1-5; 8 bases are shared with TRBD1. The CDR3 sequence is 16 residues long. Germline CDR1 reads LNHDA; CDR2 reads SQIVND (reference sequence). The V gene end was trimmed by 4 bases and the J gene end by 3 bases; junction bases not matched to a gene: 8. The CDR3 here is CASSRTGTGYNQPQHF. The DNA of the CDR3 is TGTGCCAGTAGTAGAACCGGGACAGGCTACAATCAGCCCCAGCATTTT.

CDR3 sequence: CASSILGTSGIQETQYF. In nucleotides, the CDR3 is TGTGCCAGTAGTATCCTAGGGACTAGCGGGATCCAAGAGACCCAGTACTTC. This sequence joins TRBV19 and TRBJ2-5; 13 nucleotides agree with TRBD2. In germline, CDR1 is LNHDA, CDR2 SQIVND (reference sequence). This CDR3 contains 17 residues. V lost 3 bases to trimming and J lost 1 base; unmatched junction nucleotides: 5.